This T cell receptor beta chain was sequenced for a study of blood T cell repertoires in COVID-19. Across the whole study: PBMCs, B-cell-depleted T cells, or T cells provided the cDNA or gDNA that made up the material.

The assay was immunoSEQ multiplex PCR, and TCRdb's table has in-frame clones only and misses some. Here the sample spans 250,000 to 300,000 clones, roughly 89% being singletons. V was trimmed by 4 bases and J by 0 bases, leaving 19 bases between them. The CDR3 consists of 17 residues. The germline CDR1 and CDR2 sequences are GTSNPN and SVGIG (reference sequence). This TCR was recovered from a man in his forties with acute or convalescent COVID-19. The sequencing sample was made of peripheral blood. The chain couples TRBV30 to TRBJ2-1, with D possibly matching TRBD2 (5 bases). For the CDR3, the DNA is TGTGCCTGGACAGTAGCTCAAGCGGTCAGCTCCTACAATGAGCAGTTCTTC. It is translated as CAWTVAQAVSSYNEQFF.